A selection of T cell receptor beta chains follows, all from one sample in a study of T cell repertoires in cytomegalovirus infection. TCRdb redid the calling of the reads with MiXCR, one entry per CDR3 protein. The sample holds hundreds of thousands of distinct CDR3 sequences, 35% to 45% seen once. Sequences were obtained from PBMCs. The receptor source for this set is a human donor in good health (CMV status not recorded). Some clones in this sample may be carry-over from other donors' samples. CDR3s include the opening cysteine and the closing phenylalanine or tryptophan. Each record gives: J gene, V gene, D gene, CDR3 protein. The D gene is left open where the match is weak.

>TRBJ2-7|TRBV7-2|TRBD1
CASSFGTGFVYEQYF
>TRBJ2-3|TRBV25-1|NA
CASTGLPGSGSDTQYF
>TRBJ1-2|TRBV19|NA
CASGGLSYGYTF
>TRBJ1-2|TRBV19|TRBD1
CASSIPRDRDKDYGYTF
>TRBJ1-2|TRBV5-8|TRBD1
CASSWSTTGTELYGYTF
>TRBJ2-1|TRBV28|NA
CASSLVAGIYNEQFF
>TRBJ2-7|TRBV5-5|NA
CASSFGASVTYEQYF
>TRBJ2-1|TRBV9|NA
CASSAQRGPGLPVNEQFF
>TRBJ2-7|TRBV5-1|TRBD1
CASSFTGGVYEQYF
>TRBJ1-2|TRBV20-1|NA
CSARDLAGTDPMATPVF
>TRBJ2-5|TRBV25-1|NA
CASSYSQETQYF
>TRBJ1-2|TRBV4-1|TRBD1
CASSVPTGNGYTF
>TRBJ2-1|TRBV14|TRBD2
CASSLRTSGGFNEQFF
>TRBJ2-1|TRBV20-1|TRBD2
CSAPSSGRKDEQFF
>TRBJ2-5|TRBV12-5|NA
CASGLWGKETQYF
>TRBJ2-7|TRBV29-1|TRBD2
CSVVVAGRTYEQYF
>TRBJ2-1|TRBV19|NA
CASSISTGKIYNEQFF
>TRBJ2-5|TRBV3-1|NA
CASSQVAKETQYF
>TRBJ1-6|TRBV10-3|NA
CAISDWNVRSPLHF
>TRBJ1-1|TRBV30|NA
CAWSVANENTEAFF